A single sample gave rise to the 6 T cell receptor beta chains below, sequenced in a study of PD-1 blockade in classical Hodgkin lymphoma. The assay was immunoSEQ multiplex PCR, and TCRdb's table has in-frame clones only and misses some. The sample shows 110,000 or so clones, approximately 90% of them seen only once. As for time point: cycle 4 day 1 (C4D1), after more than 5 weeks of nivolumab. Every patient had relapsed following autologous stem cell transplantation, and cohorts differed in brentuximab vedotin exposure. The sample here was peripheral blood mononuclear cells (PBMCs), taken before the fourth cycle of nivolumab. Receptor source: a human donor with classical Hodgkin lymphoma.

The V gene is TRBV4-3, the J gene TRBJ2-1; D uncertain. There are 17 residues in the CDR3. The germline V and J ends were trimmed by 1 base and 5 bases, with 18 bases remaining between them. From germline, CDR1 is LGHNA and CDR2 YSLEER. The DNA of the CDR3 is TGCGCCAGCAGCCAAGCCCAGACACTTTTTGTTGACAATGAGCAGTTCTTC. It yields the protein CASSQAQTLFVDNEQFF.

The chain combines TRBV19 with TRBJ2-4; no reliable D call. V lost 6 bases and J 1 base, leaving 10 bases between the germline ends. The length of the CDR3 is 14 residues. Germline CDR1 and CDR2: LNHDA and SQIVND (reference sequence). CDR3 in amino acids: CASRSAMAKNIQYF. CDR3 nucleotides: TGTGCCAGTAGATCGGCCATGGCCAAAAACATTCAGTACTTC.

This clone was observed a few times. The chain's CDR3 is CASSLEGQPQHF. In DNA, the CDR3 is TGTGCCAGCAGCTTGGAAGGACAGCCCCAGCATTTT. J is TRBJ1-5 and V is TRBV5-4; unclear D gene. Germline V lookup: CDR1 SGHNT, CDR2 YYREEE (reference sequence). V was trimmed by 0 bases and J by 7 bases, leaving 5 bases between them. The CDR3 loop spans 12 amino acids.

This clone was seen just once. V gene TRBV6-6 combines with J gene TRBJ1-1; D possibly corresponds to TRBD1 (6 bases). Trimming left V 6 bases short and J 5 bases short, with 16 bases between. CDR1 MNHNY and CDR2 SVGAGI come from the germline V gene (reference sequence). CDR3 length: 14 amino acids. The CDR3 DNA reads as TGTGCCAGCAGGGACAGCGCCATACGAACTGAAGCTTTCTTT. This gives the protein CASRDSAIRTEAFF.

The gene calls are TRBV19 and TRBJ2-5; the D is unclear. The length of the CDR3 is 14 residues. Between the trimmed V and J ends, which lost 3 bases and 7 bases, there was a span of 15 bases. CDR1 is LNHDA, CDR2 SQIVND, per germline (reference sequence). CDR3 nucleotide sequence: TGTGCCAGTAGTATTTTGGGCGGCCGTCGGACCCAGTACTTC. Translation gives CASSILGGRRTQYF.

This chain links TRBV2 with TRBJ1-1, with TRBD1 identical over 9 bases. Germline CDR1 reads SNHLY; CDR2 reads FYNNEI. Trimming at V came to 6 bases and at J to 6 bases, leaving 5 bases not matched to a gene. The CDR3 runs to 13 residues. The CDR3 region is CASRTGGIAEAFF. As DNA, the CDR3 is TGTGCCAGCAGGACAGGGGGTATCGCTGAAGCTTTCTTT.